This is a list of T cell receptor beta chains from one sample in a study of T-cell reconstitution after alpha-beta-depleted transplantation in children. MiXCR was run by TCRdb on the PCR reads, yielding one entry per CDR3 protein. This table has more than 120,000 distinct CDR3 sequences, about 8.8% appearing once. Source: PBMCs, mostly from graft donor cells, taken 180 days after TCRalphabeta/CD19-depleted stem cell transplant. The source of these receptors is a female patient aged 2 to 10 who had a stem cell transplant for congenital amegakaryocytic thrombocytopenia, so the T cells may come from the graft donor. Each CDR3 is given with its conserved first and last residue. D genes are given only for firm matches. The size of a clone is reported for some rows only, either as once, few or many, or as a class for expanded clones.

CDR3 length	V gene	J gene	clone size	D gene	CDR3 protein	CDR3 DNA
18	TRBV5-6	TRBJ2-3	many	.	CASSLGPADLLGTDTQYF	TGTGCCAGCAGCTTGGGACCGGCCGACCTGCTCGGCACAGATACGCAGTATTTT
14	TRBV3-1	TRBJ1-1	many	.	CASSQGGGNTEAFF	TGTGCCAGCAGCCAAGGAGGGGGAAACACTGAAGCTTTCTTT
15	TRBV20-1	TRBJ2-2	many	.	CSAKDGLRGTGELFF	TGCAGTGCTAAGGACGGTTTGAGAGGGACCGGGGAGCTGTTTTTT
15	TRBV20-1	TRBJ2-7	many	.	CSAKEGVTRTYEQYF	TGCAGTGCTAAAGAGGGGGTCACTAGGACCTACGAGCAGTACTTC
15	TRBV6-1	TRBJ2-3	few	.	CASSEPGLSTDTQYF	TGTGCCAGCAGTGAACCGGGCCTTAGCACAGATACGCAGTATTTT
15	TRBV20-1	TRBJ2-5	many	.	CSARDRPPPQETQYF	TGCAGTGCTAGAGATAGGCCCCCCCCGCAAGAGACCCAGTACTTC
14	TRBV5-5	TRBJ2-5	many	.	CASSLRTIQETQYF	TGTGCCAGCAGCTTGAGGACAATTCAAGAGACCCAGTACTTC
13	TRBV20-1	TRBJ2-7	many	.	CSASSGLTYEQYF	TGCAGTGCTAGTTCAGGGCTAACCTACGAGCAGTACTTC
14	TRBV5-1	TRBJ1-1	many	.	CASRSVDLNTEAFF	TGCGCCAGCAGGTCCGTGGATCTAAACACTGAAGCTTTCTTT
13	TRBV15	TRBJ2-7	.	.	CATSRDRVHEQYF	TGTGCCACCAGCAGAGACAGGGTCCACGAGCAGTACTTC
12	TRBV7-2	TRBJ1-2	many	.	CASSPGSYGYTF	TGTGCCAGCAGCCCCGGAAGCTATGGCTACACCTTC
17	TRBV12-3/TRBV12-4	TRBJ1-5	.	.	CASSTPGGGGVNQPQHF	TGTGCCAGCAGCACCCCCGGGGGAGGGGGTGTCAATCAGCCCCAGCATTTT
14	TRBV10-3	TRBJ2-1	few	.	CAISELADYNEQFF	TGTGCCATCAGTGAGTTGGCAGATTACAATGAGCAGTTCTTC
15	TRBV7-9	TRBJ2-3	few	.	CASSLAGPITDTQYF	TGTGCCAGCAGCTTAGCGGGGCCAATCACAGATACGCAGTATTTT
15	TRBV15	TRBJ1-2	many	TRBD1	CATSSALTGSAGYTF	TGTGCCACCAGCAGCGCCTTGACAGGGTCGGCTGGCTACACCTTC
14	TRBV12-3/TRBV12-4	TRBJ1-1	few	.	CASRPIRKGAEAFF	TGTGCCAGCAGACCGATCCGCAAGGGGGCTGAAGCTTTCTTT
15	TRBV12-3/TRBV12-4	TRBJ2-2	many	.	CASSLGTSNTGELFF	TGTGCCAGCAGTTTGGGGACTTCGAACACCGGGGAGCTGTTTTTT
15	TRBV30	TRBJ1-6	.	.	CAWSVQSVRSSPLHF	TGTGCCTGGAGTGTTCAGTCGGTGAGAAGTTCACCCCTCCACTTT
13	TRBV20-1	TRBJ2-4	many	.	CSASEPARNIQYF	TGCAGTGCTAGTGAACCGGCCAGAAACATTCAGTACTTC
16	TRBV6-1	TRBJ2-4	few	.	CASSEEEGLAKNIQYF	TGTGCCAGCAGTGAAGAGGAGGGGTTGGCCAAAAACATTCAGTACTTC
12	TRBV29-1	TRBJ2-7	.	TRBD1	CSVWTGGYQQYF	TGCAGCGTTTGGACAGGGGGCTACCAGCAGTACTTC
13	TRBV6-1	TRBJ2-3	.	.	CASRDMVPDTQYF	TGTGCCAGCCGGGACATGGTTCCAGATACGCAGTATTTT
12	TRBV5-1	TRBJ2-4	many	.	CASSLEAGIQYF	TGCGCCAGCAGCTTGGAAGCGGGCATTCAGTACTTC
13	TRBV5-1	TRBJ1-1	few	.	CASSSPGNTEAFF	TGCGCCAGCAGCTCCCCAGGGAACACTGAAGCTTTCTTT
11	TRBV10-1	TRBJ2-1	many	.	CASSDRVEQFF	TGCGCCAGCAGTGATAGGGTTGAGCAGTTCTTC
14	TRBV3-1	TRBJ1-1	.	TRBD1	CASSYREGATEAFF	TGTGCCAGCAGCTACAGGGAGGGGGCCACTGAAGCTTTCTTT
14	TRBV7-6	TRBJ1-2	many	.	CASSFGQGVYGYTF	TGTGCCAGCAGCTTCGGGCAGGGAGTCTATGGCTACACCTTC
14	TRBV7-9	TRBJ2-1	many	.	CASSHAYSYNEQFF	TGTGCCAGCAGCCACGCGTATTCCTACAATGAGCAGTTCTTC
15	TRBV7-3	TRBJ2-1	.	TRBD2	CASSSTSRSNNEQFF	TGTGCCAGCAGCTCGACTAGCCGGAGTAATAATGAGCAGTTCTTC
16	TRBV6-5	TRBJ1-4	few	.	CASSYRRKGLNEKLFF	TGTGCCAGCAGTTACCGTCGTAAGGGACTTAATGAAAAACTGTTTTTT
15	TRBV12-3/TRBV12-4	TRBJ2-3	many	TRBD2	CASSLDSGGELLQYF	TGTGCCAGCAGTTTAGATAGCGGGGGGGAGTTATTGCAGTATTTT
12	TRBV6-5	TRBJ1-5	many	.	CASRTVNQPQHF	TGTGCCAGCAGAACAGTCAATCAGCCCCAGCATTTT
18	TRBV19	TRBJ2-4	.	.	CASTYARFDGIKPDIQYF	TGTGCCAGTACCTACGCCCGATTCGACGGAATCAAACCGGACATTCAGTACTTC
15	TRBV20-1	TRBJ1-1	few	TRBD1	CSAGGTGDKNTEAFF	TGCAGTGCTGGAGGGACAGGGGATAAGAACACTGAAGCTTTCTTT
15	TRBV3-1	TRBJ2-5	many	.	CASSQAGGPQETQYF	TGTGCCAGCAGCCAAGCCGGGGGGCCCCAAGAGACCCAGTACTTC
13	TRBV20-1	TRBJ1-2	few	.	CSARVSPGTGYTF	TGCAGTGCTAGAGTTAGTCCGGGCACGGGCTACACCTTC
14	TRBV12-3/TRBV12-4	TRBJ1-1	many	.	CASTHGEFATEAFF	TGTGCCAGCACCCACGGGGAATTTGCCACTGAAGCTTTCTTT
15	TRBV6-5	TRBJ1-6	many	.	CASSYSDSYNSPLHF	TGTGCCAGCAGTTACTCGGACAGTTATAATTCACCCCTCCACTTT
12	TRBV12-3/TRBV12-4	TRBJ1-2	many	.	CASSPHGNGYTF	TGTGCCAGCAGTCCCCACGGTAACGGCTACACCTTC
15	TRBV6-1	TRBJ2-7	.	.	CASSEWVVFSYEQYF	TGTGCCAGCAGTGAATGGGTGGTCTTCTCCTACGAGCAGTACTTC
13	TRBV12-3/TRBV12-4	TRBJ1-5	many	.	CASKVGGNQPQHF	TGTGCCAGCAAGGTAGGGGGCAATCAGCCCCAGCATTTT
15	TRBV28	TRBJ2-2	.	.	CASTPDRFYTGELFF	TGTGCCAGCACCCCGGACCGCTTCTACACCGGGGAGCTGTTTTTT
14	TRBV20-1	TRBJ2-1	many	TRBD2	CSAQGLAYYNEQFF	TGCAGTGCCCAAGGACTAGCCTACTACAATGAGCAGTTCTTC
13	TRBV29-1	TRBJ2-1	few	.	CSVVWELGNEQFF	TGCAGCGTTGTGTGGGAGTTGGGCAATGAGCAGTTCTTC
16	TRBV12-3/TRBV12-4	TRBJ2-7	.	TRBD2	CASSLGLAGVLYEQYF	TGTGCCAGCAGTTTAGGACTAGCGGGGGTCCTCTACGAGCAGTACTTC
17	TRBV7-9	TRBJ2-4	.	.	CASSPRFRGLAKNIQYF	TGTGCCAGCAGCCCTCGCTTCCGGGGTCTAGCCAAAAACATTCAGTACTTC
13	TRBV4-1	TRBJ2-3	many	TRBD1	CASSQPGQNTQYF	TGCGCCAGCAGCCAGCCGGGACAGAATACGCAGTATTTT
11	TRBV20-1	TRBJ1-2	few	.	CSAPRGRGYTF	TGCAGTGCTCCCCGGGGCCGGGGCTACACCTTC
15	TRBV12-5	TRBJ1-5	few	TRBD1	CASADRGHSNQPQHF	TGTGCTAGTGCCGACAGGGGCCATAGCAATCAGCCCCAGCATTTT
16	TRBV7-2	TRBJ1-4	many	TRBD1	CASSQPRGGGIEKLFF	TGTGCCAGCAGTCAACCAAGGGGAGGGGGCATTGAAAAACTGTTTTTT
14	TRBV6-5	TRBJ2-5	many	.	CASSPSGAQETQYF	TGTGCCAGCAGTCCCTCCGGGGCCCAAGAGACCCAGTACTTC
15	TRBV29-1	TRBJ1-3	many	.	CSVEDPSVPGNTIYF	TGCAGCGTTGAAGATCCGTCAGTCCCTGGAAACACCATATATTTT
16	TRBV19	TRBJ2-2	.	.	CASSIWHFANTGELFF	TGTGCCAGTAGTATATGGCACTTTGCGAACACCGGGGAGCTGTTTTTT